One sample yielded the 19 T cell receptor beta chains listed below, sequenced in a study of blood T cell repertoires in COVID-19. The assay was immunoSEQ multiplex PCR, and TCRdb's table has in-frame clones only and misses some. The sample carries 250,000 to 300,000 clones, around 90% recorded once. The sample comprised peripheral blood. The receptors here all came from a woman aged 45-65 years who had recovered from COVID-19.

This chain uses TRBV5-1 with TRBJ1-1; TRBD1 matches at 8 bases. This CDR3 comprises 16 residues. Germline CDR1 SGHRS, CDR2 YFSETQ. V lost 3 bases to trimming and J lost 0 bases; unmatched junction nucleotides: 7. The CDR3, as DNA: TGCGCCAGCAGCTCGGACAGGGCGAACCTGAACACTGAAGCTTTCTTT. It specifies CASSSDRANLNTEAFF.

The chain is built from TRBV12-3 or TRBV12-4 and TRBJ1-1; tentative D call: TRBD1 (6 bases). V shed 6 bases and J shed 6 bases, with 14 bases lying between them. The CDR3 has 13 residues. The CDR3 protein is CASSPGVWAEAFF. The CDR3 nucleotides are TGTGCCAGCAGCCCAGGGGTTTGGGCTGAAGCTTTCTTT.

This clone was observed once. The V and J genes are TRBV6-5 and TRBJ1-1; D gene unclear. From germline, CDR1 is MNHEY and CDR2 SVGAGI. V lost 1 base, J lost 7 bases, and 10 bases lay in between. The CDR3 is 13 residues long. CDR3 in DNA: TGTGCCAGCAGTTACTTTGGAGGAAGTGAAGCTTTCTTT. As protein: CASSYFGGSEAFF.

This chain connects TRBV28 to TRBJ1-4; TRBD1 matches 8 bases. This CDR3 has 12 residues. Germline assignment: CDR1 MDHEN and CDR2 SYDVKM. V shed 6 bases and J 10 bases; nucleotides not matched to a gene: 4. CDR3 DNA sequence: TGTGCCAGCAGCCGGACAGGGCGAAAACTGTTTTTT. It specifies CASSRTGRKLFF.

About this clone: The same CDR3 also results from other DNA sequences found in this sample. Here the CDR3 DNA reads TGTGCCAGCAGTCGTTACAATGAGCAGTTCTTC. It is translated as CASSRYNEQFF. The rearrangement links TRBV13 to TRBJ2-1; no definite D call. CDR1 and CDR2 (germline): PRHDT, FYEKMQ (reference sequence). V lost 6 bases and J lost 4, with 4 bases in between. The CDR3 spans 11 residues.

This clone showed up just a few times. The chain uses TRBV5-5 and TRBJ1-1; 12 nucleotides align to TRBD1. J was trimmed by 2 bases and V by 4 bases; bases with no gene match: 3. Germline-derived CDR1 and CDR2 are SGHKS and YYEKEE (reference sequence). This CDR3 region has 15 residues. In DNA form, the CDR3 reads TGTGCCAGCAGCACCGGGACAGGGGGCAACACTGAAGCTTTCTTT. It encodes CASSTGTGGNTEAFF.

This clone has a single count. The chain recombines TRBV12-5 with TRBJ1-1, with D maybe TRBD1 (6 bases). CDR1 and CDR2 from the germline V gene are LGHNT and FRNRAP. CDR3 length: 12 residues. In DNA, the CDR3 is TGTGCCACAGGGATAGGGAACACTGAAGCTTTCTTT. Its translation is CATGIGNTEAFF.

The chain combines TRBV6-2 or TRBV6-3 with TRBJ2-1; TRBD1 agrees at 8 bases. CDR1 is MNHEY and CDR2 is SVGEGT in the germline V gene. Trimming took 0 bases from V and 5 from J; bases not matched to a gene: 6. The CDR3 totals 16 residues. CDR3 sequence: CASSYSGTGTNNEQFF. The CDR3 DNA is TGTGCCAGCAGTTACTCGGGGACAGGTACCAACAATGAGCAGTTCTTC.

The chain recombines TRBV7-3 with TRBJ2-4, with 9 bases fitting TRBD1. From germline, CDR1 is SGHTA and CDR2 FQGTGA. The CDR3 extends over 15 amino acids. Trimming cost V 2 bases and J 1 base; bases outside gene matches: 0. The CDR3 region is CASSLDRGAKNIQYF. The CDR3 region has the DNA TGTGCCAGCAGCTTAGACAGGGGGGCCAAAAACATTCAGTACTTC.

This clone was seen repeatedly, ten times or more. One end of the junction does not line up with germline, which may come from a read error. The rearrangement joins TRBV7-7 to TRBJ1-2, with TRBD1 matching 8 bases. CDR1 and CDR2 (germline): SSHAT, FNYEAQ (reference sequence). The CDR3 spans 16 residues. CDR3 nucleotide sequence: TGTGCTAGCATCCCAACCCCCCGGACAGGGAACTATGGCTACACCTTC. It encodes CASIPTPRTGNYGYTF.

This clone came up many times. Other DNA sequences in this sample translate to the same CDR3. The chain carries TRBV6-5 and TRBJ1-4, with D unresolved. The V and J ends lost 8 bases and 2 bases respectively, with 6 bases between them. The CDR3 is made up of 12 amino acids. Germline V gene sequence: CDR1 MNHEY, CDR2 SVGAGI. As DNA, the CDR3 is TGTGCCAGCCGGCGGACTAATGAAAAACTGTTTTTT. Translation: CASRRTNEKLFF.

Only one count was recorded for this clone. The CDR3 region has the DNA TGTGCCAGCAGCCCCAAAGGTCTAGCAGGGGGCACAGATACGCAGTATTTT. This translates into CASSPKGLAGGTDTQYF. The rearrangement links TRBV5-4 to TRBJ2-3; tentative D call: TRBD1 (6 bases). Per germline, CDR1 SGHNT and CDR2 YYREEE (reference sequence). The length of the CDR3 is 17 residues. V was trimmed by 4 bases and J by 1 base, leaving 19 bases between them.

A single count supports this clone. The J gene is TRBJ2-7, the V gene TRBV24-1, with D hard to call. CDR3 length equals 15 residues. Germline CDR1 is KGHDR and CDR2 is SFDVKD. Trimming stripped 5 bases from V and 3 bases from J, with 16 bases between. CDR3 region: CATSARRAALYEQYF. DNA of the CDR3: TGTGCCACCAGTGCCCGGAGAGCCGCCCTCTACGAGCAGTACTTC.

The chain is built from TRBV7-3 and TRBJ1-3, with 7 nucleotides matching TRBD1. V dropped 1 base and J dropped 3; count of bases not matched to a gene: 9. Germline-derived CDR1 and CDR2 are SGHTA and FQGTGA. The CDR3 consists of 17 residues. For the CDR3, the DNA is TGTGCCAGCAGCTTAAGATGGGGGACAGAAAATGGAAACACCATATATTTT. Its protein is CASSLRWGTENGNTIYF.

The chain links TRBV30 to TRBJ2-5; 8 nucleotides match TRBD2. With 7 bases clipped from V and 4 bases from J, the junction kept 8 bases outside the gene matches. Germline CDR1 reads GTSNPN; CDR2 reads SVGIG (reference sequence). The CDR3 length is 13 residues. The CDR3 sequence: CASPAGAAETQYF. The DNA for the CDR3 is TGTGCCTCTCCAGCGGGAGCAGCAGAGACCCAGTACTTC.

CDR3 protein: CATSDRDYEGYTF. The CDR3, as DNA: TGTGCCACCAGTGACCGGGACTACGAGGGCTACACCTTC. The chain joins TRBV24-1 to TRBJ1-2, with D possibly TRBD1 on 5 matching bases. V lost 4 bases and J lost 8, with 13 bases in between. The CDR3 has 13 amino acids. Germline V gene sequence: CDR1 KGHDR, CDR2 SFDVKD.

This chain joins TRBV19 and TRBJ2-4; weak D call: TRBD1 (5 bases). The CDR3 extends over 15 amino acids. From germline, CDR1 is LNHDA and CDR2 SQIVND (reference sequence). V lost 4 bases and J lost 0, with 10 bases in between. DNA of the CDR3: TGTGCCAGTAGTAGTCAGGGCCTAGCCAAAAACATTCAGTACTTC. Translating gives CASSSQGLAKNIQYF.

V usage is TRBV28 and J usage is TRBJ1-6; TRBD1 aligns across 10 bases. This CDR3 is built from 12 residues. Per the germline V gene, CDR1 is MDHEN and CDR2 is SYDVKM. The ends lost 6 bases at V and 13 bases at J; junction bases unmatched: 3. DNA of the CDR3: TGTGCCAGCAGGGACAGGGGGTGGCCCCTCCACTTT. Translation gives CASRDRGWPLHF.

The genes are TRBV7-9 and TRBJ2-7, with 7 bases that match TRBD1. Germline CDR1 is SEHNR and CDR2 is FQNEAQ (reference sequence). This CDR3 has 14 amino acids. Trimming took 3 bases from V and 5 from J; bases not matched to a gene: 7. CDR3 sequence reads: CASSLADRSDEQYF. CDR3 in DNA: TGTGCCAGCAGCTTGGCGGACAGGTCGGACGAGCAGTACTTC.